This T cell receptor beta chain was recorded in a study of T cells after yellow fever vaccination. Across the study: Low-cell-number fractions underwent preparation using SMART-Seq v4 Ultra Low Input. Study results and caveats: Peaking faster, on day 5 versus 15, the secondary response was nonetheless weaker.

TCRdb analysed the 5' RACE reads with MiXCR anew, one entry per CDR3 protein. The repertoire includes about 220,000 distinct CDR3 sequences, 3% to 4% of them detected once, and under 3.5% sits in the top ten. As concerns this clonotype: Its matching antigen is unknown.

The CDR3 loop spans 16 amino acids. Between the trimmed V and J ends, which lost 4 bases and 0 bases, there was a span of 10 bases. The germline V gene has CDR1 SGHVS and CDR2 FNYEAQ. This clonotype was obtained from a man aged 18 to 30 who received the YFV17D yellow fever vaccine. Sequencing used CD4+ T cells sorted from PBMCs, obtained 10 days after the yellow fever booster vaccination. The V gene is TRBV7-6, the J gene TRBJ2-6; D gene uncertain. The CDR3 bases are TGTGCCAGCAGCTCCCCGTGGAGCTCTGGGGCCAACGTCCTGACTTTC. It specifies CASSSPWSSGANVLTF.